These 18 T cell receptor beta chains came from one sample sequenced in a study of blood T cell repertoires in COVID-19. Sequencing was performed with immunoSEQ multiplex PCR; in TCRdb, only in-frame clones are kept and a portion is missing. The data show some 66,000 clones, 65% to 90% seen once. The sequenced sample consisted of peripheral blood. The receptor source for this set is a man aged 55 to 70 with acute or convalescent COVID-19.

This clone was recorded a few times. The chain has TRBV4-3 and TRBJ2-3; TRBD2 aligns across 9 bases. V lost 4 bases and J lost 3; bases outside the gene matches: 5. The CDR3 totals 15 residues. Germline CDR1 LGHNA, CDR2 YSLEER. The CDR3 nucleotides are TGCGCCAGCAGCCTCGCGGGGGGGCCAACAGATACGCAGTATTTT. Translating gives CASSLAGGPTDTQYF.

The chain has TRBV6-2 or TRBV6-3 and TRBJ1-1, with 9 bases that match TRBD1. The CDR3 runs 16 residues. V dropped 3 bases and J dropped 5; count of bases not matched to a gene: 10. CDR1 is MNHEY, CDR2 SVGEGT, per germline. CDR3 loop: CASSYGTGTMGTEAFF. For the CDR3, the DNA is TGTGCCAGCAGTTATGGGACAGGGACCATGGGGACTGAAGCTTTCTTT.

This sequence joins TRBV25-1 and TRBJ2-7; D gene uncertain. The germline V gene encodes CDR1 MGHDK and CDR2 SYGVNS. The CDR3 runs to 13 residues. V lost 3 bases, J lost 0 bases, and 6 bases lay in between. The CDR3 bases are TGTGCCAGCAGTGACAGAATCTCCTACGAGCAGTACTTC. Translation: CASSDRISYEQYF.

This clone turned up a few times. The V and J genes are TRBV2 and TRBJ1-2; the D is unclear. Germline lookup yields CDR1 SNHLY and CDR2 FYNNEI. This CDR3 region has 13 residues. V shed 7 bases and J shed 0 bases, with 9 bases lying between them. The CDR3 DNA reads as TGTGCCAGCAAACGGGATTCTAACTATGGCTACACCTTC. It specifies CASKRDSNYGYTF.

The rearrangement joins TRBV7-2 to TRBJ2-5; D remains ambiguous. This CDR3 is 14 amino acids long. CDR1 is SGHTA and CDR2 is FQGNSA in the germline V gene. Between the trimmed V and J ends, which lost 2 bases and 0 bases, there was a span of 7 bases. The CDR3 coding sequence is TGTGCCAGCAGCTTACGGAGTCACCAAGAGACCCAGTACTTC. Translated, it gives CASSLRSHQETQYF.

The CDR3 spells CASSPGQAPRETQYF. In DNA form, the CDR3 reads TGTGCCAGCAGTCCGGGACAGGCCCCCCGAGAGACCCAGTACTTC. The V gene is TRBV6-2 or TRBV6-3, the J gene TRBJ2-5; 8 positions match TRBD1. Losses at the gene ends were 5 bases for V and 4 bases for J; bases not matched to a gene: 9. The germline CDR1 and CDR2 sequences are MNHEY and SVGEGT. The CDR3 runs to 15 residues.

This chain links TRBV15 with TRBJ1-5; D is unclear. The CDR3 covers 13 residues. V was shortened by 0 bases and J by 6 bases, with 6 bases between the two germline ends. CDR1 and CDR2 (germline): LNHNV, YYDKDF (reference sequence). In DNA form, the CDR3 reads TGTGCCACCAGCAGAGAGTACGGTCAGCCCCAGCATTTT. Translated, it gives CATSREYGQPQHF. Full variable domain (outside the CDR3, taken from reference TRBV15 and TRBJ1-5): DAMVIQNPRYQVTQFGKPVTLSCSQTLNHNVMYWYQQKSSQAPKLLFHYYDKDFNNEADTPDNFQSRRPNTSFCFLDIRSPGLGDTAMYLCATSREYGQPQHFGDGTRLSIL.

The V and J genes are TRBV29-1 and TRBJ1-2, with TRBD1 as a possible D gene (6 bases). The CDR3 length is 15 residues. V lost 6 bases, J lost 4 bases, and 21 bases lay in between. From germline, CDR1 is SQVTM and CDR2 ANQGSEA. The CDR3 protein is CSVQEGGRLAYGYTF. The CDR3 bases are TGCAGCGTGCAGGAAGGGGGAAGATTAGCCTATGGCTACACCTTC.

This sequence joins TRBV4-3 and TRBJ2-4; the D gene is possibly TRBD2 (7 bases). This CDR3 comprises 17 residues. With 0 bases removed from V and 7 bases from J, the gap between germline ends came to 19 bases. In germline, CDR1 is LGHNA, CDR2 YSLEER. CDR3 sequence reads: CASSQEKGVGRGNIQYF. CDR3 in DNA: TGCGCCAGCAGCCAAGAAAAGGGAGTTGGGAGGGGGAACATTCAGTACTTC.

The rearrangement links TRBV27 to TRBJ1-1, with a tentative D call TRBD1 (6 bases). V was clipped by 3 bases and J by 2 bases, with 13 bases between them. The CDR3 is made up of 15 amino acids. CDR1 is MNHEY, CDR2 SMNVEV, per germline (reference sequence). CDR3 protein: CASSFYGQRNTEAFF. In DNA, the CDR3 is TGTGCCAGCAGTTTTTACGGACAGCGAAACACTGAAGCTTTCTTT.

The chain uses TRBV7-6 and TRBJ1-4; 9 bases are a match to TRBD1. The V gene end was trimmed by 5 bases and the J gene end by 8 bases; junction bases not matched to a gene: 9. The CDR3 spans 15 residues. Germline V lookup: CDR1 SGHVS, CDR2 FNYEAQ. CDR3 sequence (DNA): TGTGCCAGCAGCATACAGGGGGCGCGTGAAGAAAAACTGTTTTTT. This gives the protein CASSIQGAREEKLFF.

J is TRBJ2-3 and V is TRBV7-2, with D possibly being TRBD2 (5 bases). CDR1 is SGHTA, CDR2 FQGNSA, per germline. The V end was cut by 5 bases, the J end by 2 bases, with 17 bases between. CDR3 length equals 16 residues. DNA of the CDR3: TGTGCCAGCAGCGATCGTCGGGGTCGGCACACAGATACGCAGTATTTT. This codes for CASSDRRGRHTDTQYF.

The chain joins TRBV5-4 to TRBJ2-7, with TRBD1 as a possible D gene (7 bases). V shed 4 bases and J shed 7 bases, with 18 bases lying between them. CDR1 and CDR2 from the germline V gene are SGHNT and YYREEE (reference sequence). CDR3 length: 14 residues. CDR3 protein: CASSAEGAVVEQYF. CDR3 nucleotide sequence: TGTGCCAGCAGCGCGGAGGGGGCCGTTGTTGAGCAGTACTTC.

The gene calls are TRBV4-3 and TRBJ2-7; possibly TRBD1 for D (7 bases). The CDR3 length is 14 residues. V was trimmed by 3 bases and J by 4 bases, leaving 13 bases between them. Germline CDR1 LGHNA, CDR2 YSLEER. CDR3 DNA: TGCGCCAGCAGCCAGTCCTCAGGGGGGTACGAGCAGTACTTC. It is translated as CASSQSSGGYEQYF.

V gene TRBV12-5 combines with J gene TRBJ1-5, with 9 bases fitting TRBD1. Looked up from germline, CDR1 is LGHNT and CDR2 is FRNRAP. Germline trimming cut 3 bases from V and 7 bases from J; bases unmatched to any gene: 4. This CDR3 has 14 amino acids. The CDR3 bases are TGTGCTAGTGGTTTACAGGGGGCGCGACAGCCCCAGCATTTT. It is translated as CASGLQGARQPQHF.

The genes are TRBV9 and TRBJ2-5; no clear D gene. V shed 0 bases and J shed 4 bases, with 13 bases lying between them. The CDR3 sequence is 15 residues long. Germline V gene data show CDR1 as SGDLS and CDR2 as YYNGEE. Here the CDR3 reads CASSVALSRLETQYF. The CDR3 DNA reads as TGTGCCAGCAGCGTAGCTTTATCCAGGCTAGAGACCCAGTACTTC.

The rearrangement links TRBV6-5 to TRBJ2-5, with 9 nucleotides matching TRBD1. V lost 4 bases, J lost 5 bases, and 11 bases stayed unmatched. The CDR3 has 16 residues. CDR1 is MNHEY and CDR2 is SVGAGI in the germline V gene. CDR3 region: CASSWLGQGFGETQYF. The CDR3 region has the DNA TGTGCCAGCAGTTGGCTGGGACAGGGATTCGGGGAGACCCAGTACTTC.

The V call is TRBV19, the J call TRBJ1-4; a weak D match, TRBD1 (6 bases). The germline V gene encodes CDR1 LNHDA and CDR2 SQIVND (reference sequence). This CDR3 is built from 13 residues. V was shortened by 9 bases and J by 8 bases, with 16 bases between the two germline ends. Here the CDR3 DNA reads TGTGCCAGCGGACAGTTCCTAGACGAAAAACTGTTTTTT. It encodes CASGQFLDEKLFF.